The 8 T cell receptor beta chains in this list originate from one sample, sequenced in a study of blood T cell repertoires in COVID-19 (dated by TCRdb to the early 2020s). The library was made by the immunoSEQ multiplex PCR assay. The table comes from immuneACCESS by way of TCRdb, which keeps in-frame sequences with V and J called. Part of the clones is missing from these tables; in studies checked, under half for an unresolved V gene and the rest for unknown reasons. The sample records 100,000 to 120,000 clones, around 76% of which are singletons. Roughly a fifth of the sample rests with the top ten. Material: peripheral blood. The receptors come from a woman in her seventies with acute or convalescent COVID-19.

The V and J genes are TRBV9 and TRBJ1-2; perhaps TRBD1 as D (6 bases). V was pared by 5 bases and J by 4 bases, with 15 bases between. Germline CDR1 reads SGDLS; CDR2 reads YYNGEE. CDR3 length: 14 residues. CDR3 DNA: TGTGCCAGCAGGGGGGACACCAGGAGCTATGGCTACACCTTC. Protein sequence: CASRGDTRSYGYTF.

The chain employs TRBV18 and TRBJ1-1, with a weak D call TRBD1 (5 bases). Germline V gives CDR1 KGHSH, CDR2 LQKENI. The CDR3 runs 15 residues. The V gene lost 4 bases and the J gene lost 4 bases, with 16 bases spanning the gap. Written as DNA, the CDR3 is TGTGCCAGCTCACTAGGACCCGGGGGGACCACTGAAGCTTTCTTT. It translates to CASSLGPGGTTEAFF.

This chain's CDR3 is CASSRLSGGSNTGELFF. The DNA for the CDR3 is TGCGCCAGCAGCCGACTTAGCGGGGGGTCGAACACCGGGGAGCTGTTTTTT. The chain is built from TRBV5-1 and TRBJ2-2, with 10 bases matching TRBD2. Germline CDR1 SGHRS, CDR2 YFSETQ. The length of the CDR3 is 17 residues. Trimming cost V 4 bases and J 0 bases; bases outside gene matches: 6.

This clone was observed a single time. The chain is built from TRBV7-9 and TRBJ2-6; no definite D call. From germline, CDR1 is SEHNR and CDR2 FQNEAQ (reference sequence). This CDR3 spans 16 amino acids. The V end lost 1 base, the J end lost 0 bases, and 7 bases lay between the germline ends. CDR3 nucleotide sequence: TGTGCCAGCAGCTTAGTCCGGAGCTCTGGGGCCAACGTCCTGACTTTC. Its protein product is CASSLVRSSGANVLTF.

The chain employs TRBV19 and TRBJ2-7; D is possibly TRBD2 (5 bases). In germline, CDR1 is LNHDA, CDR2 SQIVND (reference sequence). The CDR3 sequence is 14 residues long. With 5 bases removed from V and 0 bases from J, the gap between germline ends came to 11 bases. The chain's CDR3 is CASSARVSSYEQYF. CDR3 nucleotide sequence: TGTGCCAGTAGTGCGAGGGTGAGCTCCTACGAGCAGTACTTC. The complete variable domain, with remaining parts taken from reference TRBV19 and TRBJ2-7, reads DGGITQSPKYLFRKEGQNVTLSCEQNLNHDAMYWYRQDPGQGLRLIYYSQIVNDFQKGDIAEGYSVSREKKESFPLTVTSAQKNPTAFYLCASSARVSSYEQYFGPGTRLTVT.

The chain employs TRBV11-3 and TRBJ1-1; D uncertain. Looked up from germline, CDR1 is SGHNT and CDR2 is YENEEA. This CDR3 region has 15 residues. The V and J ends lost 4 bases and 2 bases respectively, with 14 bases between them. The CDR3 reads CASSSRGGPNTEAFF. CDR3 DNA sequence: TGTGCCAGCAGCTCCCGTGGAGGACCCAACACTGAAGCTTTCTTT. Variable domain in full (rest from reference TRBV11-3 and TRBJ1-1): EAGVVQSPRYKIIEKKQPVAFWCNPISGHNTLYWYLQNLGQGPELLIRYENEEAVDDSQLPKDRFSAERLKGVDSTLKIQPAELGDSAVYLCASSSRGGPNTEAFFGQGTRLTVV.

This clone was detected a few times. The CDR3 spells CASSSSGGRNTEAFF. The CDR3 DNA is TGTGCCAGCAGTTCCTCGGGAGGGCGGAACACTGAAGCTTTCTTT. J is TRBJ1-1 and V is TRBV28; D is unclear. This CDR3 is built from 15 residues. Germline CDR1 MDHEN, CDR2 SYDVKM. With 4 bases removed from V and 1 base from J, the gap between germline ends came to 13 bases.

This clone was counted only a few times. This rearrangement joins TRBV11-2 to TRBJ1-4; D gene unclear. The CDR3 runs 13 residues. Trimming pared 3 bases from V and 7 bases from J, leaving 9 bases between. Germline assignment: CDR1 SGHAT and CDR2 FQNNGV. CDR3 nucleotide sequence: TGTGCCAGCAGCTTCGACATCGGTGAAAAACTGTTTTTT. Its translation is CASSFDIGEKLFF. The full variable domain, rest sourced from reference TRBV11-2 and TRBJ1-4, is EAGVAQSPRYKIIEKRQSVAFWCNPISGHATLYWYQQILGQGPKLLIQFQNNGVVDDSQLPKDRFSAERLKGVDSTLKIQPAKLEDSAVYLCASSFDIGEKLFFGSGTQLSVL.